Listed here is a single T cell receptor beta chain. TCRdb keeps only in-frame clones here, not all; method: immunoSEQ multiplex PCR. The data contain roughly 120,000 clones, over 75% of them singletons. This entry belongs to a study of control samples from healthy donors and cancer patients. The sequencing sample was made of blood. This sequence originates from a human donor in good health. The donor label of this sample is uncertain.

The CDR3 nucleotides are TGCGCCAGCAGCCAATTGATGGGGACCGGGGAGCTGTTTTTT. Protein product: CASSQLMGTGELFF. The V and J genes are TRBV4-1 and TRBJ2-2; D unclear. The CDR3 covers 14 residues. Looked up from germline, CDR1 is MGHRA and CDR2 is YSYEKL. V was shortened by 2 bases and J by 5 bases, with 9 bases between the two germline ends.